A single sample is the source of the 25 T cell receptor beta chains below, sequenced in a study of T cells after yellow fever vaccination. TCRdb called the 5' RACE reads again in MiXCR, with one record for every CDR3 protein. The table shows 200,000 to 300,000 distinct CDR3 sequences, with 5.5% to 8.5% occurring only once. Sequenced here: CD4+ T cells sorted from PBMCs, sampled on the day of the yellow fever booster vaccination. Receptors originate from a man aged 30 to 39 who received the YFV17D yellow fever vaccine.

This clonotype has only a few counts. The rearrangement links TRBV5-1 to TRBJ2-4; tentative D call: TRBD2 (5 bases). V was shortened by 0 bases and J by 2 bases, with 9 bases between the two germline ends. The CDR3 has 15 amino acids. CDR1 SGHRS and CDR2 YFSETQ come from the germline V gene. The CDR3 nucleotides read TGCGCCAGCAGCTTGGGTACGGGGACCAAAAACATTCAGTACTTC. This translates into CASSLGTGTKNIQYF. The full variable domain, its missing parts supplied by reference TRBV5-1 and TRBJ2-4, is KAGVTQTPRYLIKTRGQQVTLSCSPISGHRSVSWYQQTPGQGLQFLFEYFSETQRNKGNFPGRFSGRQFSNSRSEMNVSTLELGDSALYLCASSLGTGTKNIQYFGAGTRLSVL.

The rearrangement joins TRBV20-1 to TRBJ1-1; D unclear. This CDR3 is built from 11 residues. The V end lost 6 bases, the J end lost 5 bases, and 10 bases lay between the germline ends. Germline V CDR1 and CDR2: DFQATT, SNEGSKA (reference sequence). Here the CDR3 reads CSAKLGTEAFF. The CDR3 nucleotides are TGCAGTGCCAAACTTGGGACTGAAGCTTTCTTT.

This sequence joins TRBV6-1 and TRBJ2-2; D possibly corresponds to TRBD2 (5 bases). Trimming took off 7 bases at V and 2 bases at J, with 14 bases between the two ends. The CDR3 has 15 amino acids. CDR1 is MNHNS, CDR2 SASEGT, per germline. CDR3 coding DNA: TGTGCCAGCACCCAGCAGGACTTAAACACCGGGGAGCTGTTTTTT. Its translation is CASTQQDLNTGELFF.

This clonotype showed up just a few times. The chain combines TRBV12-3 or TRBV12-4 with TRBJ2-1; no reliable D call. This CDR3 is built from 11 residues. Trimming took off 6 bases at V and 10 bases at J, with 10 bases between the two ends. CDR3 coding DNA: TGTGCCAGCAGCCCAACGTACGAGCAGTTCTTC. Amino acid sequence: CASSPTYEQFF.

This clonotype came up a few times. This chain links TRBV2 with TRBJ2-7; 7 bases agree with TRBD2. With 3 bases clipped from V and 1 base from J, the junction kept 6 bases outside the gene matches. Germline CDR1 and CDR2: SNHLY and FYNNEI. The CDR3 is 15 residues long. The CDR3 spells CASSDMAGVSYEQYF. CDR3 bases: TGTGCCAGCAGTGACATGGCGGGAGTATCCTACGAGCAGTACTTC.

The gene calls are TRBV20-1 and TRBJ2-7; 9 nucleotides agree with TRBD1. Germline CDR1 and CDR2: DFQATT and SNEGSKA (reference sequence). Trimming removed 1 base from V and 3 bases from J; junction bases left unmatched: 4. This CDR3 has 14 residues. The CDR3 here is CSARAGDRVYEQYF. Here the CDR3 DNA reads TGCAGTGCTAGAGCGGGGGACAGGGTCTACGAGCAGTACTTC.

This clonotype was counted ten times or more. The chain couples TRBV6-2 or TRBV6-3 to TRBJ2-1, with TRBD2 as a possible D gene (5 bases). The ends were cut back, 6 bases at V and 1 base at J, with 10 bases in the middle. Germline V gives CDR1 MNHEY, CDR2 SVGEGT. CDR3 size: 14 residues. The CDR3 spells CASRQRPSYNEQFF. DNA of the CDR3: TGTGCCAGCAGGCAGCGGCCTTCCTACAATGAGCAGTTCTTC.

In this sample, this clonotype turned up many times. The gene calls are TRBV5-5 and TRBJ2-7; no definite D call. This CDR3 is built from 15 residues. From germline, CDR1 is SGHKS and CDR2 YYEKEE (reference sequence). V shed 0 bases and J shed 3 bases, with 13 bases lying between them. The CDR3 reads CASSLGPPVHYEQYF. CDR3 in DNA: TGTGCCAGCAGCTTGGGGCCCCCTGTTCACTACGAGCAGTACTTC.

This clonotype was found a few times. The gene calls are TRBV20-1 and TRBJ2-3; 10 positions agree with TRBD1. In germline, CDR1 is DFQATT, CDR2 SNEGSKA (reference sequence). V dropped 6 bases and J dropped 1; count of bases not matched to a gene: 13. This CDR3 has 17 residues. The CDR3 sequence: CSAKDISGTGGTDTQYF. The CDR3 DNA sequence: TGCAGTGCCAAGGACATCTCCGGGACAGGGGGCACAGATACGCAGTATTTT.

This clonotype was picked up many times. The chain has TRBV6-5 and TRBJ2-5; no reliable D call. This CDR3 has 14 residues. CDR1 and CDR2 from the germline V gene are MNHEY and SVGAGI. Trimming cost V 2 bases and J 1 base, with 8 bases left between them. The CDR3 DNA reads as TGTGCCAGCAGTTACGGAACCCCCCAAGAGACCCAGTACTTC. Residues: CASSYGTPQETQYF.

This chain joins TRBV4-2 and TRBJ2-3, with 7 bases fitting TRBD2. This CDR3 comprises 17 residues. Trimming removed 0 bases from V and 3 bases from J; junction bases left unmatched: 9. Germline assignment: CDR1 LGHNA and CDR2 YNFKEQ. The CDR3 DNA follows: TGTGCCAGCAGCCAAGATCAGGGAGGGCCCAAGACAGATACGCAGTATTTT. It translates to CASSQDQGGPKTDTQYF.

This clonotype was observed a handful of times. Here the CDR3 reads CASSFGTGLGEKLFF. Here the CDR3 DNA reads TGTGCCAGCAGCTTCGGCACAGGGCTAGGTGAAAAACTGTTTTTT. The chain recombines TRBV7-9 with TRBJ1-4, with D possibly TRBD1 on 6 matching bases. V lost 3 bases and J lost 7, with 15 bases in between. Per the germline V gene, CDR1 is SEHNR and CDR2 is FQNEAQ (reference sequence). The CDR3 totals 15 residues.

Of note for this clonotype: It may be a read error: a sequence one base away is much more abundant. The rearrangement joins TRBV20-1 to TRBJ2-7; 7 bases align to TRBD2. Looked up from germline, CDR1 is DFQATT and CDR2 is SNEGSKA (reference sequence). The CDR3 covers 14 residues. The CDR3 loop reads CSAPSSGPPYKQYF. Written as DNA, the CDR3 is TGCAGTGCTCCCTCTAGCGGCCCACCCTACAAGCAGTACTTC.

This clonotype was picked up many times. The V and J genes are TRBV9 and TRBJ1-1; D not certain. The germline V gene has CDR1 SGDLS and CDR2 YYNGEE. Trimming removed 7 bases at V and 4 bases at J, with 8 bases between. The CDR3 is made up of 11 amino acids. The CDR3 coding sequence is TGTGCCAGCGGAACCAGCACTGAAGCTTTCTTT. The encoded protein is CASGTSTEAFF.

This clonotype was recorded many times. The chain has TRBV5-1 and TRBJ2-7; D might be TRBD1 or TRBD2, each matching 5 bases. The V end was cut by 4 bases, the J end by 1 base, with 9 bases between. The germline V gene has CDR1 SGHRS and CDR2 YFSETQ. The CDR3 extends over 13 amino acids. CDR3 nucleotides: TGCGCCAGCAGCCGGTGGGGGTCCTACGAGCAGTACTTC. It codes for CASSRWGSYEQYF. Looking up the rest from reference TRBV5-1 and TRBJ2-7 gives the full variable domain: KAGVTQTPRYLIKTRGQQVTLSCSPISGHRSVSWYQQTPGQGLQFLFEYFSETQRNKGNFPGRFSGRQFSNSRSEMNVSTLELGDSALYLCASSRWGSYEQYFGPGTRLTVT.

This chain's CDR3 is CASSIVRVTGELFF. In DNA, the CDR3 is TGTGCCAGTAGTATAGTCAGAGTAACCGGGGAGCTGTTTTTT. The chain combines TRBV19 with TRBJ2-2, with unresolved D. This CDR3 is built from 14 residues. Trimming cost V 1 base and J 5 bases, with 8 bases left between them. CDR1 LNHDA and CDR2 SQIVND come from the germline V gene (reference sequence).

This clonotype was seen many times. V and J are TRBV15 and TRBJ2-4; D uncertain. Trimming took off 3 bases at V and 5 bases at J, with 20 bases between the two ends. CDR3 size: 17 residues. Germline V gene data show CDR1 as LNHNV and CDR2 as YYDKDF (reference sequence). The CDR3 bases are TGTGCCACCAGCAGCCGCACGCCAGCAGGCCGGGAAAACATTCAGTACTTC. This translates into CATSSRTPAGRENIQYF.

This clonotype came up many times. DNA for the CDR3: TGTGCCAGCAGTGTCCGTTTCTATAATTCACCCCTCCACTTT. It yields the protein CASSVRFYNSPLHF. The chain links TRBV2 to TRBJ1-6; D unclear. Germline V lookup: CDR1 SNHLY, CDR2 FYNNEI. The CDR3 contains 14 residues. Trimming cost V 4 bases and J 3 bases, with 7 bases left between them.

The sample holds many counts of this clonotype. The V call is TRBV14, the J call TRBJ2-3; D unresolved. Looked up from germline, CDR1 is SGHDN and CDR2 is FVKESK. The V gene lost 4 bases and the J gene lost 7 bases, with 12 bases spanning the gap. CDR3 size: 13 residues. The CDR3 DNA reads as TGTGCCAGCAGCCTCGTCGGAACCTATACGCAGTATTTT. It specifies CASSLVGTYTQYF.

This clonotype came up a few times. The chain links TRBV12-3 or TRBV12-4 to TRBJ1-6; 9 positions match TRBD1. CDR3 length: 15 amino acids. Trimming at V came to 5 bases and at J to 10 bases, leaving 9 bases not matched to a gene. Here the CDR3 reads CASSLRTGVYSPLHF. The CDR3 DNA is TGTGCCAGCAGTCTGAGGACAGGGGTGTACTCACCCCTCCACTTT.

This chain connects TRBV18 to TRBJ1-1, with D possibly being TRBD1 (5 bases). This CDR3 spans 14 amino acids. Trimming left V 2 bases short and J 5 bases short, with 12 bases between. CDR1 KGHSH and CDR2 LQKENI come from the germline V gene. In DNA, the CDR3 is TGTGCCAGCTCACCATTTACAGGCGATACTGAAGCTTTCTTT. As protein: CASSPFTGDTEAFF.

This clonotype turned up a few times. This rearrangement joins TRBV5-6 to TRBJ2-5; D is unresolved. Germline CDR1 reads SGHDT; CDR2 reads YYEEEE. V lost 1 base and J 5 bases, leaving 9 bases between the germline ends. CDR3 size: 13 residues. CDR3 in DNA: TGTGCCAGCAGCTTGTTGTCGGTGGAGACCCAGTACTTC. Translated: CASSLLSVETQYF.

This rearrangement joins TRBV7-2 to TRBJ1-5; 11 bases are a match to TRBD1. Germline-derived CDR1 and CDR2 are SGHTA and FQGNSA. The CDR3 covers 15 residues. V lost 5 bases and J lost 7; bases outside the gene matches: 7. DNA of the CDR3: TGTGCCAGCAGCCCCCGGGACAGGGGGAACCAGCCCCAGCATTTT. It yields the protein CASSPRDRGNQPQHF.

The CDR3 nucleotides read TGTGCCAGCAGCGCGACCGGGACCATCACAACAGATACGCAGTATTTT. It is translated as CASSATGTITTDTQYF. J is TRBJ2-3 and V is TRBV7-3; possibly TRBD1 or TRBD2 for D (5 bases each). The V gene lost 5 bases and the J gene lost 3 bases, with 18 bases spanning the gap. CDR1 is SGHTA, CDR2 FQGTGA, per germline. The CDR3 spans 16 residues.

This chain's CDR3 is CASSHPNRGSPLHF. The CDR3 DNA reads TGTGCCAGCAGTCATCCCAACAGGGGTTCACCCCTCCACTTT. This chain uses TRBV12-3 or TRBV12-4 with TRBJ1-6; TRBD1 matches 7 bases. J lost 9 bases, V lost 5 bases, and 7 bases had no gene match. CDR3 size: 14 residues.